Below, one TCR beta chain is given with its context. The antigen remains undetermined. The source of the sample is a study of T cells in pancreatic ductal adenocarcinoma. General study results and limits: Mean clonality was about 0.12 in tumors and roughly 0.068 in blood, not significantly different. Comparisons of tumor and blood clonality may show falsely lower tumor diversity. Unique clonotypes were roughly 8-fold more numerous in blood than in tumor. The resected pancreatic cancer cohort was biased toward the minority with early-stage disease.

Produced via immunoSEQ multiplex PCR; TCRdb's table is partial and in-frame only. The table lists around 9,300 clones, nearly 90% of them singletons. The selected patients with pancreatic ductal adenocarcinoma had surgery but no neoadjuvant therapy. With V trimmed by 5 bases and J by 3 bases, 9 bases remained unmatched. The CDR3 consists of 15 residues. Germline assignment: CDR1 MNHEY and CDR2 SVGAGI. Specimen: PBMCs. This sequence was found in a human donor with pancreatic ductal adenocarcinoma. The chain couples TRBV6-5 to TRBJ1-1; 7 nucleotides align to TRBD1. The DNA for the CDR3 is TGTGCCAGCAGTCTTCGGGCAGGGGGATACACTGAAGCTTTCTTT. Its translation: CASSLRAGGYTEAFF.